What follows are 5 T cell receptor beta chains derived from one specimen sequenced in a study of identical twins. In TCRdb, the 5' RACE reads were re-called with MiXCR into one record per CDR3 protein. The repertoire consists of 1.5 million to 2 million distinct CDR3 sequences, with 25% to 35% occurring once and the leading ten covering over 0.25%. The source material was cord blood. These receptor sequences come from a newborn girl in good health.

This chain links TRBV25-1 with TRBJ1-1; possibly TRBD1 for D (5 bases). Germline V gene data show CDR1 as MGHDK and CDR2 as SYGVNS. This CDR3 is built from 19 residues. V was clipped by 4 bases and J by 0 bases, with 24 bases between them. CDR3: CASSANPGRGSFLNTEAFF. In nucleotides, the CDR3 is TGTGCCAGCAGTGCGAACCCGGGACGGGGGTCGTTTTTGAACACTGAAGCTTTCTTT. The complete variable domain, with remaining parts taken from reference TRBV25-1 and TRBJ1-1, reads EADIYQTPRYLVIGTGKKITLECSQTMGHDKMYWYQQDPGMELHLIHYSYGVNSTEKGDLSSESTVSRIRTEHFPLTLESARPSHTSQYLCASSANPGRGSFLNTEAFFGQGTRLTVV.

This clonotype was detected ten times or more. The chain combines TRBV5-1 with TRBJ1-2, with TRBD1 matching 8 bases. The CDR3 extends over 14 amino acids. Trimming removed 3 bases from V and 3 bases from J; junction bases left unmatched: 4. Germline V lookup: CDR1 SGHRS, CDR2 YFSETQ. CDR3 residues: CASSSDRGDYGYTF. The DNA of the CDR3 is TGCGCCAGCAGCTCTGACAGGGGTGACTATGGCTACACCTTC.

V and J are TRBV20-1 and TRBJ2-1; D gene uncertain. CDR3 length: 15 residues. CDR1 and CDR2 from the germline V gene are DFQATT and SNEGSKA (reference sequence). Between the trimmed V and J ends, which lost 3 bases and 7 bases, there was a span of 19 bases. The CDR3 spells CSASIRGPIQNEQFF. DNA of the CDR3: TGCAGTGCTAGTATAAGAGGCCCAATACAAAATGAGCAGTTCTTC.

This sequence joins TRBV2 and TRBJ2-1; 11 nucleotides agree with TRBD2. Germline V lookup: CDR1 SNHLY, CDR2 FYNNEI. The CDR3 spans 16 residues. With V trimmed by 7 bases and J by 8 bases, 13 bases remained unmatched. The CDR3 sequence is CASIHSGGAPLDEQFF. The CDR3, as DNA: TGTGCCAGCATCCATAGCGGGGGGGCTCCGTTGGATGAGCAGTTCTTC. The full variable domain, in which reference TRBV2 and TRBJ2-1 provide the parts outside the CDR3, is EPEVTQTPSHQVTQMGQEVILRCVPISNHLYFYWYRQILGQKVEFLVSFYNNEISEKSEIFDDQFSVERPDGSNFTLKIRSTKLEDSAMYFCASIHSGGAPLDEQFFGPGTRLTVL.

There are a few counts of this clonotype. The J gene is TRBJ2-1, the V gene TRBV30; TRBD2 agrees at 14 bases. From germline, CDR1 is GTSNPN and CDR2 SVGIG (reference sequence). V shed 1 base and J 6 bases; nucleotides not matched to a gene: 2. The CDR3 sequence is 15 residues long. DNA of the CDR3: TGTGCCTGGAGTGCGACTAGCGGGGGGGCCAATGAGCAGTTCTTC. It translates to CAWSATSGGANEQFF.